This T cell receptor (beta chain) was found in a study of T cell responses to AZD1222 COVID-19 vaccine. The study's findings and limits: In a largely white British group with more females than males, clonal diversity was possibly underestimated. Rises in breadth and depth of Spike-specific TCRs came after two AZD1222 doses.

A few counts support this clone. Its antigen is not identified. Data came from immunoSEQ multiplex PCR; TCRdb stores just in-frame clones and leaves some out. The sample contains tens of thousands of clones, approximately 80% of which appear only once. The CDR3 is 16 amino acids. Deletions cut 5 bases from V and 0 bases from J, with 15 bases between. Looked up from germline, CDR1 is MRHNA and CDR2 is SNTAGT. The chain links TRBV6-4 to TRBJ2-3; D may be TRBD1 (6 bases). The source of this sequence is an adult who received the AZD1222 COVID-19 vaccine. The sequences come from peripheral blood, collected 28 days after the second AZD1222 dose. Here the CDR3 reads CASSSLAGDSTDTQYF. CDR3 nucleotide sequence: TGTGCCAGCAGTTCCCTGGCAGGGGATAGCACAGATACGCAGTATTTT.